This TCR beta chain was found in a study of blood T cells in healthy people across ages (dated by TCRdb to between 2014 and 2017). Regarding the study in general: In model experiments, roughly one uniquely barcoded TCR beta cDNA molecule per two T cells was captured by template switching. The study measured age-related changes in TCR beta repertoire diversity using deep sequencing normalized with unique cDNA molecular identifiers. Donors were grouped into four age groups: young (average approximately 15 years), middle-aged (39), aged (around 60) and long-lived (just over 80). To avoid experimental bias, donors of different ages were randomly spread across the sequencing lanes. For two donors (one aged 18 to 30 and one aged 80 or older), the study analyzed two additional independent replicas of 1 million unique cDNA reads from the same blood draw.

Preparation of the library involved 5' RACE. A second PCR of about 7 to 12 cycles was run with a J-beta primer mix and a sample-barcoded 5' primer. A template-switch 5' adaptor carrying 12 random nucleotides introduced a unique molecular identifier onto each TCR beta cDNA molecule. At least 3 million CDR3-containing paired-end reads were obtained from each sample. All of the RNA was converted into first-strand cDNA using the Mint cDNA synthesis kit, with a TRBC-specific oligonucleotide serving as the primer. After uracil-DNA glycosylase treatment, a first 18-cycle PCR used universal primers M1SS and BC2_uni_R on all cDNA. As for the authors' bioinformatics: For normalization, 1 million high-quality reads, each with a distinct molecular identifier, were randomly selected from each sample. Instead of being binned into consensus sequences, reads that shared molecular identifiers were thrown out. MiTCR, with a Q25 quality threshold and the strictest error-elimination algorithm, was used for CDR3 identification, clonotype clustering and error correction. A nonparametric unseen species model with Euler transformation was used to estimate lower-bound total TCR beta diversity. In TCRdb, the public reads were trimmed at Q25 with fastp and aligned with MiXCR, with productive beta chains retained. Rows are combined by CDR3 protein, so each entry shows the most common genes and DNA. These V and J calls derive from TCRdb rather than the authors' analysis. This sample gives around 1,900,000 distinct CDR3 sequences in total; approximately 39% of them show up just once. More than 20% of the sample lies in the top ten.

Comment on this clonotype: The specificity of this receptor is unknown. No much larger clone exists at a distance of one base, and base qualities are not known.

Systemically healthy Caucasian individuals from Russia, some 40 in total and aged about 6 to 90 years, were included as donors. Each donor gave ten milliliters of peripheral blood, drawn into EDTA-treated Vacutainer tubes. Ficoll-Paque density-gradient centrifugation was used to isolate PBMCs, with at least 6.5 million obtained per sample. Trizol reagent was used to extract total RNA from the PBMCs, yielding at least 5 micrograms per sample. The percentages of naive CD45RAhigh/CD27high T cells were determined by flow cytometry on a PBMC aliquot from every donor. Between the V and J ends, shortened by 5 bases and 8 bases respectively, the junction contains 9 bases. From cysteine to phenylalanine, the CDR3 is 11 amino acids long. CDR3 DNA is the only sequence kept; it has 33 bases, read in frame from the first base. CDR1 and CDR2, looked up from the germline V gene, are SGHTA and FQGNSA. Overall results and qualifications from the work: Because profiling used bulk unsorted PBMCs, naive and antigen-experienced compartments could not be compared conclusively. Observed TCR beta diversity per million T cells fell roughly linearly with age, and a significant reduction was already apparent by age about 43. Observed TCR beta diversity correlated strongly with the percentage of naive T cells measured by flow cytometry. The long-lived group showed more naive CD4+ T cells, fewer expanded clones and increased TCR diversity than the aged group, suggesting age selection. Because donor CMV infection status was unknown, age-related changes in expanded clonotypes were potentially confounded. Total diversity estimates from one million sequenced T cells were considered lower bounds and underestimates.

The sequenced sample consisted of blood. This receptor chain uses TRBV7-2 and TRBJ1-1; the D gene is unclear. The sequence was obtained from a human donor in good health. The CDR3 here reads CASSPKEEAFF. The nucleotides are TGTGCCAGCAGCCCTAAGGAGGAAGCTTTCTTT.